The 10 T cell receptor beta chains below were found in one sample sequenced in a study of T-cell memory formation after mild COVID-19. TCRdb re-analysed the 5' RACE reads in MiXCR, keeping a single row per CDR3 protein. The table has 100,000 to 130,000 distinct CDR3 sequences, approximately 15% seen once; the top ten hold under 45%. Material: PBMCs or a T cell subset sorted from them (not recorded which). These receptors were collected from a young man who had mild COVID-19 (a few samples of this study predate the infection). Cell type and time point are not known.

The chain is built from TRBV20-1 and TRBJ1-1; the D gene is possibly TRBD1 (6 bases). Per germline, CDR1 DFQATT and CDR2 SNEGSKA (reference sequence). Deletions cut 2 bases from V and 4 bases from J, with 11 bases between. This CDR3 contains 13 residues. CDR3 nucleotide sequence: TGCAGTGCTAGACAGGGGAGAGTCACTGAAGCTTTCTTT. The encoded protein is CSARQGRVTEAFF.

The CDR3 here is CASSMPGGPRETQYF. CDR3 in DNA: TGTGCCAGCAGTATGCCGGGGGGGCCCCGGGAGACCCAGTACTTC. The chain has TRBV27 and TRBJ2-5; 8 bases agree with TRBD2. Losses at the gene ends were 5 bases for V and 5 bases for J; bases not matched to a gene: 10. This CDR3 has 15 amino acids. Germline V lookup: CDR1 MNHEY, CDR2 SMNVEV (reference sequence).

The chain combines TRBV5-1 with TRBJ2-2; 8 nucleotides align to TRBD1. CDR3 length equals 18 residues. Per the germline V gene, CDR1 is SGHRS and CDR2 is YFSETQ. Trimming took 4 bases from V and 5 from J; bases not matched to a gene: 16. CDR3 residues: CASSPPGLNRGYTGELFF. The CDR3 DNA follows: TGCGCCAGCAGCCCCCCTGGATTGAACAGGGGGTATACCGGGGAGCTGTTTTTT.

The genes are TRBV9 and TRBJ2-3; D is ambiguous. The CDR3 is 13 amino acids. Germline V CDR1 and CDR2: SGDLS, YYNGEE. Trimming took off 0 bases at V and 6 bases at J, with 8 bases between the two ends. The CDR3 DNA is TGTGCCAGCAGCGTAGACTTACCTGATACGCAGTATTTT. It is translated as CASSVDLPDTQYF.

Only a few counts were recorded for this clonotype. J is TRBJ2-1 and V is TRBV12-3 or TRBV12-4; D possibly corresponds to TRBD2 (6 bases). Trimming cost V 4 bases and J 9 bases, with 10 bases left between them. This CDR3 comprises 12 residues. CDR3 amino acids: CASSYGGREQFF. The CDR3 nucleotides read TGTGCCAGCAGTTACGGGGGACGTGAGCAGTTCTTC.

This clonotype was seen at least ten times. V is TRBV4-1 and J is TRBJ1-1; D perhaps matches TRBD1 (5 bases). Trimming removed 4 bases from V and 1 base from J, with 10 bases in between. This CDR3 is built from 14 residues. Germline lookup yields CDR1 MGHRA and CDR2 YSYEKL. The CDR3 DNA sequence: TGCGCCAGCAGCCTCGGGACTGCGAACACTGAAGCTTTCTTT. Translation: CASSLGTANTEAFF.

The table lists this clonotype with a few counts. The chain joins TRBV4-3 to TRBJ2-3; no reliable D call. CDR3 size: 15 residues. V was pared by 1 base and J by 2 bases, with 10 bases between. From germline, CDR1 is LGHNA and CDR2 YSLEER. The CDR3 coding sequence is TGCGCCAGCAGCCAAGTTGTCAGGTCCACAGATACGCAGTATTTT. Its translation: CASSQVVRSTDTQYF.

This clonotype was counted a few times. The rearrangement joins TRBV11-2 to TRBJ2-5; 8 nucleotides agree with TRBD2. The CDR3 has 17 residues. J was trimmed by 1 base and V by 4 bases; bases with no gene match: 11. The germline V gene encodes CDR1 SGHAT and CDR2 FQNNGV. The CDR3: CASSSTFSGDSQETQYF. The CDR3 nucleotides are TGTGCCAGCAGCTCTACTTTTAGCGGGGACTCCCAAGAGACCCAGTACTTC.

The chain joins TRBV12-3 or TRBV12-4 to TRBJ2-1, with 7 bases aligning to TRBD2. This CDR3 has 16 amino acids. V gave up 2 bases and J gave up 0 bases; unmatched junction bases: 4. The CDR3 spells CASSLSGGSSYNEQFF. The CDR3 DNA reads TGTGCCAGCAGTTTATCGGGCGGGAGCTCCTACAATGAGCAGTTCTTC.

This clonotype occurred a few times. The J gene is TRBJ1-1, the V gene TRBV5-1, with a tentative D call TRBD1 (6 bases). Germline lookup yields CDR1 SGHRS and CDR2 YFSETQ. V was clipped by 4 bases and J by 2 bases, with 15 bases between them. The CDR3 covers 15 residues. CDR3 loop: CASSPAGTLNTEAFF. The DNA of the CDR3 is TGCGCCAGCAGCCCCGCCGGGACACTTAACACTGAAGCTTTCTTT.